These 32 T cell receptor beta chains came from one sample sequenced in a study of T cells after posttransplantation cyclophosphamide. Treatment was busulfan-fludarabine conditioning, a marrow graft, and cyclophosphamide on days +3 and +4. TCRdb's table, derived via immunoSEQ multiplex PCR, lists solely in-frame clones and lacks some. This sample comprises around 24,000 clones, none seen once only. This specimen was PBMCs, taken after allogeneic stem cell transplant with posttransplant cyclophosphamide. The receptors originated from a male patient aged 18-29 years who received an allogeneic stem cell transplant from a related donor, was CMV-positive, and had no GVHD. Some T cells may trace back to the graft donor.

This clone has at least ten counts. V and J are TRBV30 and TRBJ2-5; D perhaps matches TRBD1 (5 bases). Germline CDR1 GTSNPN, CDR2 SVGIG (reference sequence). This CDR3 comprises 13 residues. Trimming removed 1 base from V and 1 base from J, with 7 bases in between. This chain's CDR3 is CAWSGQFQETQYF. The CDR3 bases are TGTGCCTGGAGTGGACAGTTCCAAGAGACCCAGTACTTC.

Ten or more counts support this clone. The chain recombines TRBV6-1 with TRBJ1-1; 11 bases align to TRBD1. Germline-derived CDR1 and CDR2 are MNHNS and SASEGT. J lost 6 bases, V lost 6 bases, and 3 bases had no gene match. There are 13 residues in the CDR3. CDR3 coding DNA: TGTGCCAGCAGGGAGGGACAGGGGGCTGAAGCTTTCTTT. It specifies CASREGQGAEAFF.

This clone has at least ten counts. The rearrangement links TRBV4-1 to TRBJ1-5; 9 bases align to TRBD1. The CDR3 has 16 residues. Trimming cost V 0 bases and J 2 bases; bases outside gene matches: 2. CDR1 is MGHRA, CDR2 YSYEKL, per germline. The CDR3 nucleotides are TGCGCCAGCAGCCAAGAGCGGACAGGGGGCAATCAGCCCCAGCATTTT. As protein: CASSQERTGGNQPQHF.

About this clone itself: A junction boundary mismatches the germline segment, possibly from a read error. The chain links TRBV27 to TRBJ2-7, with D perhaps TRBD2 (6 bases). CDR1 and CDR2 (germline): MNHEY, SMNVEV (reference sequence). The length of the CDR3 is 15 residues. The CDR3 protein is CASSLSSGTGYGQYF. The CDR3 DNA follows: TGTGCCAGCAGTTTATCGTCAGGGACTGGCTACGGGCAGTACTTC.

The J gene is TRBJ1-2, the V gene TRBV25-1; a weak D match, TRBD1 (6 bases). CDR3 length: 14 amino acids. With 5 bases removed from V and 5 bases from J, the gap between germline ends came to 15 bases. Germline-derived CDR1 and CDR2 are MGHDK and SYGVNS. The CDR3 protein is CASSPLDRNYGYTF. The CDR3 nucleotides are TGTGCCAGCAGTCCCCTCGACAGGAATTATGGCTACACCTTC.

This clone was seen at least ten times. The J gene is TRBJ2-1, the V gene TRBV10-3; TRBD2 is a possible D gene (6 bases). CDR1 is ENHRY and CDR2 is SYGVKD in the germline V gene. Trimming took off 0 bases at V and 8 bases at J, with 11 bases between the two ends. The CDR3 covers 14 residues. The CDR3 DNA is TGTGCCATCAGTGAGTCACTAGCATTCGATGAGCAGTTCTTC. It specifies CAISESLAFDEQFF.

This clone was found many times. The V and J genes are TRBV5-4 and TRBJ1-1; D is ambiguous. CDR3 length equals 13 residues. V shed 4 bases and J shed 6 bases, with 13 bases lying between them. Per germline, CDR1 SGHNT and CDR2 YYREEE (reference sequence). The CDR3 DNA reads TGTGCCAGCAGCCCACATGACGGAGCTGAAGCTTTCTTT. Translated: CASSPHDGAEAFF.

This clone was counted many times. The gene calls are TRBV6-4 and TRBJ2-2; TRBD2 agrees at 12 bases. This CDR3 has 17 residues. V shed 6 bases and J 7 bases; nucleotides not matched to a gene: 12. Germline CDR1 and CDR2: MRHNA and SNTAGT. The CDR3 is CASSKDDLAGGDGELFF. CDR3 DNA sequence: TGTGCCAGCAGCAAAGACGACCTAGCGGGAGGGGACGGGGAGCTGTTTTTT.

This clone was found many times. This chain joins TRBV6-5 and TRBJ2-3; 8 positions agree with TRBD2. Trimming cost V 6 bases and J 2 bases; bases outside gene matches: 4. The germline V gene has CDR1 MNHEY and CDR2 SVGAGI. This CDR3 comprises 14 residues. CDR3 sequence reads: CASSRGGSTDTQYF. The CDR3 DNA follows: TGTGCCAGCAGCCGCGGGGGGTCCACAGATACGCAGTATTTT.

In its sample, this clone was seen many times. This rearrangement joins TRBV20-1 to TRBJ2-5, with D uncertain. V lost 6 bases to trimming and J lost 5 bases, with 10 bases between them. The CDR3 contains 11 residues. The germline gives CDR1 DFQATT, CDR2 SNEGSKA (reference sequence). CDR3 residues: CSAEFFETQYF. The CDR3 DNA reads TGCAGTGCAGAGTTTTTCGAGACCCAGTACTTC.

This clone came up many times. The chain couples TRBV10-2 to TRBJ2-7; D perhaps matches TRBD1 (6 bases). The V gene's germline CDR1 is WSHSY and CDR2 SAAADI. With 2 bases removed from V and 4 bases from J, the gap between germline ends came to 18 bases. The CDR3 covers 16 residues. The DNA of the CDR3 is TGCGCCAGCAGTGAGCTTGCCGGACTGGGGGCATACGAGCAGTACTTC. Amino acids: CASSELAGLGAYEQYF.

At least ten counts were recorded for this clone. The rearrangement uses TRBV5-1 and TRBJ2-1; TRBD2 agrees at 10 bases. This CDR3 region has 15 residues. Looked up from germline, CDR1 is SGHRS and CDR2 is YFSETQ. Trimming removed 4 bases from V and 5 bases from J; junction bases left unmatched: 6. CDR3 in amino acids: CASSPGLAWHNEQFF. The CDR3 DNA reads TGCGCCAGCAGCCCGGGACTAGCGTGGCACAATGAGCAGTTCTTC.

This clone has at least ten counts. This sequence joins TRBV4-1 and TRBJ2-7; D is perhaps TRBD2 (5 bases). Per the germline V gene, CDR1 is MGHRA and CDR2 is YSYEKL. Deletions cut 3 bases from V and 5 bases from J, with 23 bases between. There are 17 residues in the CDR3. The CDR3 sequence: CASSHGGVRVLGDEQYF. CDR3 DNA: TGCGCCAGCAGCCATGGAGGTGTGCGGGTTTTGGGCGACGAGCAGTACTTC.

At least ten counts were recorded for this clone. This chain uses TRBV28 with TRBJ1-5; D is undetermined. CDR3 length: 19 amino acids. V was pared by 7 bases and J by 1 base, with 26 bases between. Per the germline V gene, CDR1 is MDHEN and CDR2 is SYDVKM. The chain's CDR3 is CASTPEPTGLFGSNQPQHF. The CDR3 bases are TGTGCCAGCACCCCAGAACCGACGGGGTTGTTTGGGAGCAATCAGCCCCAGCATTTT.

This clone showed up many times. V gene TRBV5-1 combines with J gene TRBJ1-6, with 7 bases aligning to TRBD1. This CDR3 contains 15 residues. Germline V gene sequence: CDR1 SGHRS, CDR2 YFSETQ. V was clipped by 2 bases and J by 7 bases; unmatched bases: 6. Written as DNA, the CDR3 is TGCGCCAGCAGCTTAGGGAGACAGGGAAATTCACCCCTCCACTTT. The encoded protein is CASSLGRQGNSPLHF. The full variable domain, in which reference TRBV5-1 and TRBJ1-6 provide the parts outside the CDR3, is KAGVTQTPRYLIKTRGQQVTLSCSPISGHRSVSWYQQTPGQGLQFLFEYFSETQRNKGNFPGRFSGRQFSNSRSEMNVSTLELGDSALYLCASSLGRQGNSPLHFGNGTRLTVT.

This clone showed up many times. The chain joins TRBV9 to TRBJ2-1, with 11 positions matching TRBD2. The CDR3 runs to 15 residues. CDR1 SGDLS and CDR2 YYNGEE come from the germline V gene. With V trimmed by 3 bases and J by 8 bases, 7 bases remained unmatched. The chain's CDR3 is CASSAQTSGRDEQFF. CDR3 bases: TGTGCCAGCAGCGCCCAAACTAGCGGGAGAGATGAGCAGTTCTTC.

This clone was recorded many times. The V call is TRBV27, the J call TRBJ2-7; tentative D call: TRBD2 (6 bases). V gave up 6 bases and J gave up 2 bases, with 20 bases separating them. Per germline, CDR1 MNHEY and CDR2 SMNVEV (reference sequence). The CDR3 is made up of 16 amino acids. The CDR3 region is CASSPSRGSEPYEQYF. CDR3 sequence (DNA): TGTGCCAGCAGCCCTAGTCGGGGGTCGGAACCCTACGAGCAGTACTTC.

This clone was seen many times. The chain links TRBV13 to TRBJ2-5; TRBD2 might be the D (6 bases). CDR3 size: 13 residues. The germline CDR1 and CDR2 sequences are PRHDT and FYEKMQ (reference sequence). The ends were cut back, 7 bases at V and 3 bases at J, with 12 bases in the middle. The CDR3 DNA reads TGTGCCAGCAACCCTTGGGGGGAAGAGACCCAGTACTTC. Encoded protein: CASNPWGEETQYF.

The table lists this clone with many counts. This rearrangement joins TRBV9 to TRBJ2-2; tentative D call: TRBD2 (5 bases). Trimming took 0 bases from V and 4 from J, leaving 10 bases between them. Germline CDR1 is SGDLS and CDR2 is YYNGEE. The CDR3 loop spans 15 amino acids. CDR3 in DNA: TGTGCCAGCAGCGTAGCAGTGGGGAGCACCGGGGAGCTGTTTTTT. Translating gives CASSVAVGSTGELFF.

This clone has just a few counts. J is TRBJ1-6 and V is TRBV2; D is possibly TRBD1 (5 bases). The CDR3 consists of 14 residues. Per the germline V gene, CDR1 is SNHLY and CDR2 is FYNNEI. The V gene lost 4 bases and the J gene lost 10 bases, with 14 bases spanning the gap. The CDR3 region is CASSAGVFGSPLHF. CDR3 nucleotide sequence: TGTGCCAGCAGTGCGGGGGTTTTTGGATCACCCCTCCACTTT.

This clone has a count of ten or more. This rearrangement joins TRBV4-3 to TRBJ2-2; 12 bases are shared with TRBD2. J was trimmed by 5 bases and V by 3 bases; bases with no gene match: 16. Germline lookup yields CDR1 LGHNA and CDR2 YSLEER. The CDR3 covers 20 residues. In DNA, the CDR3 is TGCGCCAGCAGCCACACGACAGGAGCTAGCGGGAGGGCCCGGACCGGGGAGCTGTTTTTT. This encodes CASSHTTGASGRARTGELFF.

This clone was seen many times. The gene calls are TRBV29-1 and TRBJ1-5; possibly TRBD1 for D (6 bases). Trimming left V 8 bases short and J 5 bases short, with 16 bases between. Germline loops: CDR1 SQVTM, CDR2 ANQGSEA. CDR3 length: 13 amino acids. As DNA, the CDR3 is TGCAGCCAAATACAGGGATCGGATCAGCCCCAGCATTTT. The encoded protein is CSQIQGSDQPQHF.

This clone was detected ten times or more. The chain has TRBV29-1 and TRBJ2-1, with 10 nucleotides matching TRBD2. Germline lookup yields CDR1 SQVTM and CDR2 ANQGSEA. The length of the CDR3 is 17 residues. Trimming removed 5 bases from V and 0 bases from J; junction bases left unmatched: 10. CDR3 in amino acids: CSVYLLAGLSSYNEQFF. Here the CDR3 DNA reads TGCAGCGTTTATTTACTAGCGGGACTAAGCTCCTACAATGAGCAGTTCTTC.

The V and J genes are TRBV27 and TRBJ2-5, with TRBD1 as a possible D gene (5 bases). The CDR3 is made up of 11 amino acids. Germline V gives CDR1 MNHEY, CDR2 SMNVEV (reference sequence). V lost 4 bases and J 11 bases, leaving 11 bases between the germline ends. The CDR3 DNA reads TGTGCCAGCAGTTCTGGACATCAGCAGTACTTC. Encoded protein: CASSSGHQQYF.

This clone has at least ten counts. This sequence joins TRBV28 and TRBJ2-3, with a tentative D call TRBD2 (5 bases). Germline-derived CDR1 and CDR2 are MDHEN and SYDVKM. Trimming removed 1 base at V and 0 bases at J, with 11 bases between. The CDR3 spans 16 residues. The CDR3 is CASSLFGGGSTDTQYF. The CDR3 nucleotides are TGTGCCAGCAGTTTATTTGGCGGAGGTAGCACAGATACGCAGTATTTT.

There are many counts of this clone. The chain carries TRBV19 and TRBJ2-6; TRBD1 aligns across 9 bases. The trim removed 3 bases at V and 4 bases at J, leaving 10 bases unmatched. The CDR3 runs 18 residues. Germline assignment: CDR1 LNHDA and CDR2 SQIVND (reference sequence). The CDR3 bases are TGTGCCAGTAGTATTTCCTTACAGGGGGCTTCCGGGGCCAACGTCCTGACTTTC. This encodes CASSISLQGASGANVLTF.

This clone was found many times. The chain recombines TRBV7-9 with TRBJ1-2; D ambiguous. V was cut by 3 bases and J by 8 bases, with 13 bases left in between. Germline-derived CDR1 and CDR2 are SEHNR and FQNEAQ (reference sequence). The CDR3 is 13 amino acids. Written as DNA, the CDR3 is TGTGCCAGCAGCTTGGGAGGGCAAATGGGCTACACCTTC. Amino acids: CASSLGGQMGYTF. Drawing the rest from reference TRBV7-9 and TRBJ1-2, the complete variable domain is DTGVSQNPRHKITKRGQNVTFRCDPISEHNRLYWYRQTLGQGPEFLTYFQNEAQLEKSRLLSDRFSAERPKGSFSTLEIQRTEQGDSAMYLCASSLGGQMGYTFGSGTRLTVV.

This clone was recorded at least ten times. The chain uses TRBV20-1 and TRBJ1-1, with D unresolved. This CDR3 region has 11 residues. Looked up from germline, CDR1 is DFQATT and CDR2 is SNEGSKA (reference sequence). V gave up 7 bases and J gave up 1 base, with 7 bases separating them. The CDR3 nucleotides are TGCAGTGTAGCCGGGAACACTGAAGCTTTCTTT. Amino acid sequence: CSVAGNTEAFF.

This clone occurred many times. The gene calls are TRBV2 and TRBJ1-2; D gene ambiguous. The CDR3 runs 13 residues. From germline, CDR1 is SNHLY and CDR2 FYNNEI. Trimming took 1 base from V and 2 from J, leaving 5 bases between them. CDR3 nucleotides: TGTGCCAGCAGTGAAGGTATAAACTATGGCTACACCTTC. Protein: CASSEGINYGYTF.

This clone has ten or more counts. The chain employs TRBV6-5 and TRBJ1-2, with D possibly matching TRBD1 (5 bases). Per the germline V gene, CDR1 is MNHEY and CDR2 is SVGAGI. The CDR3 contains 14 residues. The V gene lost 7 bases and the J gene lost 4 bases, with 16 bases spanning the gap. CDR3 region: CASTKGRTTYGYTF. The CDR3 DNA follows: TGTGCCAGCACCAAGGGGAGGACCACCTATGGCTACACCTTC.

This clone was seen more than once but under ten times. The chain recombines TRBV7-6 with TRBJ2-3; no reliable D call. The CDR3 contains 12 residues. The V end lost 3 bases, the J end lost 5 bases, and 6 bases lay between the germline ends. Germline V lookup: CDR1 SGHVS, CDR2 FNYEAQ. This CDR3 reads CASSFAEDTQYF. Written as DNA, the CDR3 is TGTGCCAGCAGCTTCGCAGAAGATACGCAGTATTTT.

This clone was picked up many times. The chain uses TRBV7-3 and TRBJ2-5; 8 bases are a match to TRBD1. Germline values: CDR1 SGHTA, CDR2 FQGTGA. This CDR3 is 15 amino acids long. Trimming removed 2 bases from V and 4 bases from J; junction bases left unmatched: 6. The CDR3 loop is CASSLVQGAIETQYF. Here the CDR3 DNA reads TGTGCCAGCAGCTTAGTTCAGGGGGCGATAGAGACCCAGTACTTC.